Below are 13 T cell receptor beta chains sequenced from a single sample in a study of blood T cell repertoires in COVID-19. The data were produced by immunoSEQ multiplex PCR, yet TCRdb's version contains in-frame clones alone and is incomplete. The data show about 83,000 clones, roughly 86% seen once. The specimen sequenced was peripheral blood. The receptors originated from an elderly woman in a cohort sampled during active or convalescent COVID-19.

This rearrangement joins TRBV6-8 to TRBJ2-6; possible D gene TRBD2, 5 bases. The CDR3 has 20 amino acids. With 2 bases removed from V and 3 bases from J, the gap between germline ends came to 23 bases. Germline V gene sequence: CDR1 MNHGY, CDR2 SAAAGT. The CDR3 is CASSYVRSSSTFCGANVLTF. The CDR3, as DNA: TGTGCCAGCAGTTACGTACGTTCTAGCTCTACCTTCTGTGGGGCCAACGTCCTGACTTTC.

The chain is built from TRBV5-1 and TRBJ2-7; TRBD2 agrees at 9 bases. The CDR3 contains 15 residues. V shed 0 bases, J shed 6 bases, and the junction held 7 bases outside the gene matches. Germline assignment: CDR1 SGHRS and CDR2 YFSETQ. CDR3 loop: CASSLVAGGPSEQYF. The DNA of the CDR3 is TGCGCCAGCAGCTTGGTGGCGGGAGGGCCCTCCGAGCAGTACTTC.

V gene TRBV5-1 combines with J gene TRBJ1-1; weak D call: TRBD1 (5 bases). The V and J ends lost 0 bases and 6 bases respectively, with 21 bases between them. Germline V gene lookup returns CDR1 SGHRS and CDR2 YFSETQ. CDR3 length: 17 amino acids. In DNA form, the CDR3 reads TGCGCCAGCAGCTTGGATCTTAGCCTCAGGGTCCCCTCTGAAGCTTTCTTT. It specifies CASSLDLSLRVPSEAFF.

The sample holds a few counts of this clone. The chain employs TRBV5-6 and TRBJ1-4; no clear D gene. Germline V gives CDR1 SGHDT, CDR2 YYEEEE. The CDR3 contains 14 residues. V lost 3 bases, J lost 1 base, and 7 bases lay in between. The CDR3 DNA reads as TGTGCCAGCAGCTATACAGAAACTAATGAAAAACTGTTTTTT. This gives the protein CASSYTETNEKLFF. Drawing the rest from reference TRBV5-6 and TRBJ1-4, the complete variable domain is DAGVTQSPTHLIKTRGQQVTLRCSPKSGHDTVSWYQQALGQGPQFIFQYYEEEERQRGNFPDRFSGHQFPNYSSELNVNALLLGDSALYLCASSYTETNEKLFFGSGTQLSVL.

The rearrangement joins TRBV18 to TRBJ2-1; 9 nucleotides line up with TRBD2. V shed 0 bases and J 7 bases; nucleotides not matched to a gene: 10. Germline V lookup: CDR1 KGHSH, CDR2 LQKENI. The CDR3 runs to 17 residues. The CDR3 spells CASSPPSLAGVLNEQFF. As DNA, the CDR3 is TGTGCCAGCTCACCACCGAGCTTAGCGGGAGTTCTAAATGAGCAGTTCTTC.

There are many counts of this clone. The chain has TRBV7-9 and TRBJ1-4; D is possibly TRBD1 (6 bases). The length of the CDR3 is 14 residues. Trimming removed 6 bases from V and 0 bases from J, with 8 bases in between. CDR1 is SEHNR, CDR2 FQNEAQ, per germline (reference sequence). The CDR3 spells CASRDRTTNEKLFF. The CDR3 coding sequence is TGTGCCAGCAGAGACAGGACAACTAATGAAAAACTGTTTTTT.

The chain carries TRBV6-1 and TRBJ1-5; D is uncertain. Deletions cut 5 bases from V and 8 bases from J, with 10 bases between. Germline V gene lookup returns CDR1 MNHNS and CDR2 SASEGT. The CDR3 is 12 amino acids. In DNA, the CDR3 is TGTGCCAGCAGTCCACCCGGGGAGCCCCAGCATTTT. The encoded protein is CASSPPGEPQHF.

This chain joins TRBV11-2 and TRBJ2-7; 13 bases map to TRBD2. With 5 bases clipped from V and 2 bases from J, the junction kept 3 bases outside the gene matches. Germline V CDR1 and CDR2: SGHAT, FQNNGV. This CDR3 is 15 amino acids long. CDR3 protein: CASSRLAGGPYEQYV. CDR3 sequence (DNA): TGTGCCAGCAGCCGACTAGCGGGAGGACCCTACGAGCAGTACGTC.

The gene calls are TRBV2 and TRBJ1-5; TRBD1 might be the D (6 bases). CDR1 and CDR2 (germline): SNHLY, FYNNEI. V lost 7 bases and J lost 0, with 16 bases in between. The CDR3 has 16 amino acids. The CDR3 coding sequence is TGTGCCAGCACCCCCCGAGGACAGTATAGCAATCAGCCCCAGCATTTT. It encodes CASTPRGQYSNQPQHF.

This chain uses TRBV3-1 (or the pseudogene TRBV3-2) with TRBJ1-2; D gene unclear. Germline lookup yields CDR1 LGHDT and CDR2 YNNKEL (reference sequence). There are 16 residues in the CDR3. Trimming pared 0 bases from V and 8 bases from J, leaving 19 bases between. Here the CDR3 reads CASSQDLTGSPGGYTF. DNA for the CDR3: TGTGCCAGCAGCCAAGATCTGACGGGTAGTCCTGGCGGCTACACCTTC.

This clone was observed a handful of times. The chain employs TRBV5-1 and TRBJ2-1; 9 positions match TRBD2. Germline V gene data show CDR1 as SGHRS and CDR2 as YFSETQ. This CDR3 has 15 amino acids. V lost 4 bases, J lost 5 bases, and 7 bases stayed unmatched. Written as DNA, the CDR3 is TGCGCCAGCAGCCCGGGACTAGCAGTCGACAATGAGCAGTTCTTC. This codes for CASSPGLAVDNEQFF.

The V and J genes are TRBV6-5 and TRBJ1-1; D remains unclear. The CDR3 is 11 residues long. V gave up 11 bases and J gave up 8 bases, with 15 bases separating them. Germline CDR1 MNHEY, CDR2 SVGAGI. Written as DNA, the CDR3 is TGTGCCTGCGGCGGGCGGAGGGAAGCTTTCTTT. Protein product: CACGGRREAFF.

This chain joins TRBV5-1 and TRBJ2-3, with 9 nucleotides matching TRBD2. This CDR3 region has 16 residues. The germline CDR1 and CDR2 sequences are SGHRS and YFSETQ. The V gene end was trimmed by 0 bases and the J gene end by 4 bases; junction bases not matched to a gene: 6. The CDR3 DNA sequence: TGCGCCAGCAGCTTGGCCGCGGGAGGGCCGTCAGATACGCAGTATTTT. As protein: CASSLAAGGPSDTQYF.